These 6 T cell receptor beta chains came from one sample sequenced in a study of T cell repertoires in cytomegalovirus infection. Antigen specificity for these receptors is unknown. TCRdb recomputed calls from the reads with MiXCR, one row per CDR3 protein. The sample carries around 900,000 distinct CDR3 sequences, under 40% recorded once. The source was cultured CD8+ T cells from PBMCs, collected from culture after CMV antigen stimulation. Receptors originate from a human donor in good health (CMV status not recorded). Some clones in this sample may be carry-over from other donors' samples.

This clonotype was detected ten times or more. The chain is built from TRBV25-1 and TRBJ2-7, with 12 bases that match TRBD1. Trimming at V came to 6 bases and at J to 2 bases, leaving 2 bases not matched to a gene. Germline V CDR1 and CDR2: MGHDK, SYGVNS. This CDR3 comprises 14 residues. The CDR3 DNA reads as TGTGCCAGCAGCCGGGACAGGGGGCCCTACGAGCAGTACTTC. This gives the protein CASSRDRGPYEQYF.

V is TRBV19 and J is TRBJ1-3; D unresolved. The germline V and J ends were trimmed by 3 bases and 3 bases, with 3 bases remaining between them. The CDR3 has 12 residues. Germline values: CDR1 LNHDA, CDR2 SQIVND (reference sequence). The CDR3 loop is CASSIGGNTIYF. CDR3 sequence (DNA): TGTGCCAGTAGTATCGGTGGAAACACCATATATTTT.

In its sample, this clonotype was seen many times. The chain joins TRBV7-8 to TRBJ1-1, with TRBD1 as a possible D gene (5 bases). Germline CDR1 and CDR2: SGHVS and FQNEAQ. The CDR3 sequence is 16 residues long. V was trimmed by 4 bases and J by 0 bases, leaving 15 bases between them. CDR3 amino acids: CASSSDAGYLNTEAFF. CDR3 bases: TGTGCCAGCAGCTCAGACGCAGGGTACTTGAACACTGAAGCTTTCTTT. The full variable domain, completed using reference TRBV7-8 and TRBJ1-1, is GAGVSQSPRYKVAKRGQDVALRCDPISGHVSLFWYQQALGQGPEFLTYFQNEAQLDKSGLPSDRFFAERPEGSVSTLKIQRTQQEDSAVYLCASSSDAGYLNTEAFFGQGTRLTVV.

The sample holds a few counts of this clonotype. V gene TRBV6-5 combines with J gene TRBJ2-1, with D possibly matching TRBD2 (5 bases). CDR1 and CDR2 from the germline V gene are MNHEY and SVGAGI. The CDR3 extends over 12 amino acids. Trimming took off 10 bases at V and 7 bases at J, with 14 bases between the two ends. CDR3: CATRTGWNEQFF. Here the CDR3 DNA reads TGTGCCACACGGACTGGGTGGAATGAGCAGTTCTTC.

This clonotype has more than one count but fewer than ten. The CDR3 sequence: CASSIGAGMVEAFF. The DNA of the CDR3 is TGTGCCAGTAGTATCGGGGCAGGGATGGTTGAAGCTTTCTTT. J is TRBJ1-1 and V is TRBV19; maybe TRBD1 (5 bases). CDR1 and CDR2 (germline): LNHDA, SQIVND (reference sequence). The CDR3 totals 14 residues. V was pared by 3 bases and J by 7 bases, with 15 bases between.

There are a few counts of this clonotype. The CDR3 is CASGLADGYGNTIYF. As DNA, the CDR3 is TGTGCTAGTGGTTTGGCCGACGGGTACGGAAACACCATATATTTT. The chain recombines TRBV12-5 with TRBJ1-3; D is unresolved. The germline gives CDR1 LGHNT, CDR2 FRNRAP. V dropped 1 base and J dropped 4 bases, with 11 bases sitting between them. This CDR3 is built from 15 residues.